These 17 T cell receptor beta chains originate from one sample sequenced in a study of blood T cells in healthy people across ages. Combining a sample-barcoded 5' primer with a J-beta primer mix, a second PCR ran for 7 to 11 cycles. TCRdb processed the 5' RACE reads anew with MiXCR; each CDR3 protein has one entry. The sample includes about 830,000 distinct CDR3 sequences, approximately 67% seen only once; the top ten take 28%. The material sequenced was blood. These receptors were obtained from a man younger than 45 in good health.

This clonotype has only a few counts. This chain joins TRBV12-3 or TRBV12-4 and TRBJ2-1; D is unclear. With 7 bases removed from V and 0 bases from J, the gap between germline ends came to 7 bases. The CDR3 covers 13 residues. CDR3 loop: CASKPSSYNEQFF. CDR3 bases: TGTGCCAGCAAGCCTAGCTCCTACAATGAGCAGTTCTTC.

V gene TRBV7-2 combines with J gene TRBJ2-5, with 8 bases matching TRBD2. After removal of 3 bases from V and 3 bases from J, the junction contained 3 bases not matched to a gene. The CDR3 is 14 residues long. CDR1 is SGHTA and CDR2 is FQGNSA in the germline V gene. DNA for the CDR3: TGTGCCAGCAGCTTCGGGGGGGCCGAAGAGACCCAGTACTTC. Translated: CASSFGGAEETQYF.

The J gene is TRBJ2-4, the V gene TRBV28, with 10 positions matching TRBD1. CDR3 length: 17 residues. V lost 5 bases, J lost 0 bases, and 7 bases stayed unmatched. Germline V CDR1 and CDR2: MDHEN, SYDVKM. The CDR3 coding sequence is TGTGCCAGCAGTCCGGGACAGGGGATTCTAGCCAAAAACATTCAGTACTTC. This codes for CASSPGQGILAKNIQYF. Full variable domain (outside the CDR3, taken from reference TRBV28 and TRBJ2-4): DVKVTQSSRYLVKRTGEKVFLECVQDMDHENMFWYRQDPGLGLRLIYFSYDVKMKEKGDIPEGYSVSREKKERFSLILESASTNQTSMYLCASSPGQGILAKNIQYFGAGTRLSVL.

CDR3 in DNA: TGCAGTGCTAGAGATGGGGGGGACAGGGTGGGTTCACCCCTCCACTTT. Residues: CSARDGGDRVGSPLHF. V usage is TRBV20-1 and J usage is TRBJ1-6, with 9 bases that match TRBD1. From germline, CDR1 is DFQATT and CDR2 SNEGSKA (reference sequence). With V trimmed by 0 bases and J by 9 bases, 9 bases remained unmatched. The CDR3 has 16 amino acids.

The V call is TRBV6-1, the J call TRBJ1-2, with D tentatively TRBD1 (5 bases). This CDR3 region has 14 residues. Trimming took off 8 bases at V and 2 bases at J, with 15 bases between the two ends. From germline, CDR1 is MNHNS and CDR2 SASEGT. CDR3 sequence: CASSPDTTNYGYTF. The CDR3 DNA reads TGTGCCAGCTCGCCGGACACAACCAACTATGGCTACACCTTC.

V gene TRBV6-1 combines with J gene TRBJ1-1; unclear D gene. Germline lookup yields CDR1 MNHNS and CDR2 SASEGT. The CDR3 totals 11 residues. Deletions cut 7 bases from V and 7 bases from J, with 10 bases between. CDR3 sequence: CASTLVSEAFF. The CDR3, as DNA: TGTGCCAGCACCCTTGTGAGTGAAGCTTTCTTT.

The V gene is TRBV27, the J gene TRBJ2-4; the D gene is possibly TRBD2 (5 bases). Germline V gives CDR1 MNHEY, CDR2 SMNVEV (reference sequence). This CDR3 spans 13 amino acids. The V end lost 5 bases, the J end lost 6 bases, and 11 bases lay between the germline ends. CDR3 amino acids: CASSVGSGNIQYF. CDR3 sequence (DNA): TGTGCCAGCAGTGTAGGGAGCGGAAACATTCAGTACTTC.

V is TRBV7-9 and J is TRBJ2-3, with D hard to call. The germline gives CDR1 SEHNR, CDR2 FQNEAQ (reference sequence). CDR3 length: 12 amino acids. The germline V and J ends were trimmed by 7 bases and 10 bases, with 15 bases remaining between them. The CDR3 nucleotides read TGTGCCAGCACTCAACGCGAGCTATCGCAGTATTTT. Protein: CASTQRELSQYF.

The chain has TRBV9 and TRBJ2-3, with D possibly being TRBD2 (6 bases). Trimming stripped 2 bases from V and 2 bases from J, with 15 bases between. Per the germline V gene, CDR1 is SGDLS and CDR2 is YYNGEE. The CDR3 loop spans 16 amino acids. CDR3 sequence: CASSVGVGGVTDTQYF. DNA for the CDR3: TGTGCCAGCAGCGTTGGAGTGGGGGGAGTCACAGATACGCAGTATTTT. The variable domain in full, completed from reference TRBV9 and TRBJ2-3, reads DSGVTQTPKHLITATGQRVTLRCSPRSGDLSVYWYQQSLDQGLQFLIQYYNGEERAKGNILERFSAQQFPDLHSELNLSSLELGDSALYFCASSVGVGGVTDTQYFGPGTRLTVL.

V is TRBV5-5 and J is TRBJ1-2, with TRBD1 as a possible D gene (5 bases). Germline values: CDR1 SGHKS, CDR2 YYEKEE (reference sequence). The CDR3 runs 15 residues. With 4 bases removed from V and 6 bases from J, the gap between germline ends came to 19 bases. The CDR3 DNA follows: TGTGCCAGCAGCACCACGGGTGGGGCTGTTAATGGCTACACCTTC. Its protein product is CASSTTGGAVNGYTF.

This clonotype was counted only a few times. This chain connects TRBV4-3 to TRBJ2-1; 15 bases match TRBD2. Trimming removed 2 bases from V and 8 bases from J; junction bases left unmatched: 13. This CDR3 contains 19 residues. Germline V lookup: CDR1 LGHNA, CDR2 YSLEER. The CDR3 region is CASSQQSGGTSGGYHEQFF. CDR3 in DNA: TGCGCCAGCAGCCAACAGTCCGGCGGGACTAGCGGGGGGTATCATGAGCAGTTCTTC.

CDR3 coding DNA: TGTGCCAGCAGCCGGGCACAGGGTTACCGAGAGACCCAGTACTTC. Protein sequence: CASSRAQGYRETQYF. The chain employs TRBV14 and TRBJ2-5; D might be TRBD1 (6 bases). The germline V gene has CDR1 SGHDN and CDR2 FVKESK. V was pared by 4 bases and J by 4 bases, with 16 bases between. The CDR3 is 15 residues long.

The chain is built from TRBV27 and TRBJ2-1, with 9 nucleotides matching TRBD2. This CDR3 contains 15 residues. The germline CDR1 and CDR2 sequences are MNHEY and SMNVEV (reference sequence). Trimming cost V 8 bases and J 3 bases; bases outside gene matches: 8. The CDR3 sequence: CASFSPAGGYNEQFF. In nucleotides, the CDR3 is TGTGCCAGCTTTTCCCCAGCGGGGGGCTACAATGAGCAGTTCTTC.

This clonotype was seen only once. The chain joins TRBV2 to TRBJ2-7; unclear D gene. V was pared by 5 bases and J by 7 bases, with 15 bases between. Germline V gene lookup returns CDR1 SNHLY and CDR2 FYNNEI. The CDR3 extends over 13 amino acids. This chain's CDR3 is CASSSGAQREQYF. Written as DNA, the CDR3 is TGTGCCAGCAGTTCGGGTGCCCAGAGAGAGCAGTACTTC. Full variable domain (outside the CDR3, taken from reference TRBV2 and TRBJ2-7): EPEVTQTPSHQVTQMGQEVILRCVPISNHLYFYWYRQILGQKVEFLVSFYNNEISEKSEIFDDQFSVERPDGSNFTLKIRSTKLEDSAMYFCASSSGAQREQYFGPGTRLTVT.

The CDR3 DNA reads TGTGCCAGCAGCCCGGGGTCGGGCAATCAGCCCCAGCATTTT. It yields the protein CASSPGSGNQPQHF. V gene TRBV7-2 combines with J gene TRBJ1-5; D not certain. Trimming stripped 5 bases from V and 2 bases from J, with 10 bases between. The CDR3 is 14 amino acids. The germline V gene encodes CDR1 SGHTA and CDR2 FQGNSA. Based on the CDR3 plus reference TRBV7-2 and TRBJ1-5, the full variable domain is GAGVSQSPSNKVTEKGKDVELRCDPISGHTALYWYRQSLGQGLEFLIYFQGNSAPDKSGLPSDRFSAERTGGSVSTLTIQRTQQEDSAVYLCASSPGSGNQPQHFGDGTRLSIL.

The chain recombines TRBV20-1 with TRBJ1-6; tentative D call: TRBD1 (6 bases). CDR3 length: 12 residues. The ends were cut back, 5 bases at V and 5 bases at J, with 7 bases in the middle. Germline CDR1 is DFQATT and CDR2 is SNEGSKA (reference sequence). In nucleotides, the CDR3 is TGCAGTGCTGCAGGGGATAATTCACCCCTCCACTTT. Protein product: CSAAGDNSPLHF.

This clonotype was seen a single time. The V gene is TRBV15, the J gene TRBJ2-3, with TRBD2 matching over 12 bases. J was trimmed by 1 base and V by 3 bases; bases with no gene match: 5. Germline values: CDR1 LNHNV, CDR2 YYDKDF (reference sequence). The CDR3 runs to 17 residues. CDR3 sequence (DNA): TGTGCCACCAGCAGGGATCGGACTAGCGGGGGCACAGATACGCAGTATTTT. Translating it yields CATSRDRTSGGTDTQYF.